One sample yielded the 9 T cell receptor beta chains listed below, sequenced in a study of T cells after yellow fever vaccination. TCRdb re-called the 5' RACE reads through MiXCR, storing one row per CDR3 protein. This repertoire shows a few hundred thousand distinct CDR3 sequences, about 8.7% found once; its top ten account for 15% to 20%. This specimen was PBMCs, taken on the day of the first yellow fever vaccination. The receptors were sampled from a man aged 18 to 29 who received the YFV17D yellow fever vaccine.

The rearrangement joins TRBV6-2 or TRBV6-3 to TRBJ1-5; D may be TRBD1 (6 bases). Between the trimmed V and J ends, which lost 5 bases and 2 bases, there was a span of 13 bases. The CDR3 length is 15 residues. Germline CDR1 and CDR2: MNHEY and SVGEGT. CDR3 amino acids: CASSTGMAGNQPQHF. CDR3 in DNA: TGTGCCAGCAGTACAGGGATGGCGGGCAATCAGCCCCAGCATTTT.

This clonotype was seen a few times. The V and J genes are TRBV10-3 and TRBJ1-4; D not resolved. Between the trimmed V and J ends, which lost 3 bases and 3 bases, there was a span of 14 bases. CDR1 and CDR2 from the germline V gene are ENHRY and SYGVKD. CDR3 length equals 16 residues. The CDR3 reads CAISDTRGAPNEKLFF. CDR3 bases: TGTGCCATCAGTGATACCCGAGGAGCTCCTAATGAAAAACTGTTTTTT.

V gene TRBV27 combines with J gene TRBJ2-5, with D hard to call. Germline-derived CDR1 and CDR2 are MNHEY and SMNVEV (reference sequence). V dropped 3 bases and J dropped 5 bases, with 10 bases sitting between them. This CDR3 contains 13 residues. CDR3 region: CASSFLIGETQYF. In DNA form, the CDR3 reads TGTGCCAGCAGTTTTTTAATCGGGGAGACCCAGTACTTC.

J is TRBJ2-7 and V is TRBV6-2 or TRBV6-3; weak D call: TRBD2 (6 bases). The CDR3 contains 18 residues. The germline V gene encodes CDR1 MNHEY and CDR2 SVGEGT. Trimming took 0 bases from V and 1 from J, leaving 19 bases between them. The DNA of the CDR3 is TGTGCCAGCAGTTACTCCAATCTTCGGTCTAGCGAGTCCTACGAGCAGTACTTC. Translation: CASSYSNLRSSESYEQYF.

The gene calls are TRBV6-5 and TRBJ2-2, with D uncertain. This CDR3 has 13 amino acids. V was clipped by 2 bases and J by 9 bases, with 10 bases between them. CDR1 MNHEY and CDR2 SVGAGI come from the germline V gene. In nucleotides, the CDR3 is TGTGCCAGCAGTTACCCAGGCGACCGGGAGCTGTTTTTT. It specifies CASSYPGDRELFF.

This clonotype was recorded a few times. The chain is built from TRBV7-3 and TRBJ2-1, with 10 bases lining up with TRBD1. The germline V gene encodes CDR1 SGHTA and CDR2 FQGTGA. V lost 5 bases, J lost 7 bases, and 5 bases stayed unmatched. The CDR3 contains 14 residues. DNA of the CDR3: TGTGCCAGCAGCGGACAGGGGGGAAGGAATGAGCAGTTCTTC. Residues: CASSGQGGRNEQFF.

This clonotype was seen only a few times. The gene calls are TRBV27 and TRBJ2-1, with a tentative D call TRBD2 (5 bases). CDR3 length: 12 residues. Deletions cut 2 bases from V and 12 bases from J, with 11 bases between. CDR1 MNHEY and CDR2 SMNVEV come from the germline V gene (reference sequence). The CDR3, as DNA: TGTGCCAGCAGTTTACAAGGAGGTGGGCAGTTCTTC. Protein: CASSLQGGGQFF.

This clonotype showed up many times. This chain joins TRBV5-4 and TRBJ1-1; D is unclear. The CDR3 length is 12 residues. Germline CDR1 SGHNT, CDR2 YYREEE (reference sequence). The V and J ends lost 4 bases and 5 bases respectively, with 9 bases between them. The DNA of the CDR3 is TGTGCCAGCAGCGGTGGAGGAACTGAAGCTTTCTTT. It specifies CASSGGGTEAFF.

The chain uses TRBV14 and TRBJ1-4, with D possibly TRBD1 on 5 matching bases. The CDR3 runs 15 residues. Per germline, CDR1 SGHDN and CDR2 FVKESK. V was shortened by 3 bases and J by 3 bases, with 11 bases between the two germline ends. CDR3 DNA sequence: TGTGCCAGCAGCCAGGACTGGGGCGCTAATGAAAAACTGTTTTTT. This sequence encodes CASSQDWGANEKLFF.